What follows are 14 T cell receptor beta chains derived from one specimen sequenced in a study of blood T cell repertoires in COVID-19. Repertoires were generated with immunoSEQ multiplex PCR, while TCRdb's copy carries only in-frame clones and drops some. The table records around 280,000 clones, 87% of them present only once. The sequencing input was PBMCs or T cells enriched from blood (not recorded which). Receptors originate from a woman in her forties who had recovered from COVID-19.

This rearrangement joins TRBV7-2 to TRBJ2-2; 7 bases line up with TRBD2. The CDR3 has 16 residues. V lost 3 bases, J lost 5 bases, and 9 bases stayed unmatched. Germline CDR1 SGHTA, CDR2 FQGNSA. CDR3 nucleotide sequence: TGTGCCAGCAGCTTGGAGGGAGGGGTGCAAACCGGGGAGCTGTTTTTT. It yields the protein CASSLEGGVQTGELFF.

The V and J genes are TRBV3-1 (or the pseudogene TRBV3-2) and TRBJ2-7; 9 bases map to TRBD2. Germline assignment: CDR1 LGHDT and CDR2 YNNKEL (reference sequence). The CDR3 is 15 residues long. V lost 4 bases, J lost 5 bases, and 9 bases stayed unmatched. The CDR3 DNA reads TGTGCCAGCAGCCGAGGGACTAGCCCCGTAGACGAGCAGTACTTC. Translation: CASSRGTSPVDEQYF.

This chain joins TRBV12-3 or TRBV12-4 and TRBJ2-7; a possible D gene is TRBD1 (5 bases). CDR3 length equals 13 residues. Deletions cut 3 bases from V and 4 bases from J, with 10 bases between. CDR3 nucleotide sequence: TGTGCCAGCAGTTTTAGCAGGGAATACGAGCAGTACTTC. It is translated as CASSFSREYEQYF.

This chain joins TRBV6-5 and TRBJ1-3; D remains ambiguous. The CDR3 totals 15 residues. Germline V gene lookup returns CDR1 MNHEY and CDR2 SVGAGI. V gave up 7 bases and J gave up 2 bases, with 15 bases separating them. This chain's CDR3 is CASNPRGSAGNTIYF. CDR3 DNA: TGTGCCAGCAACCCGAGAGGGAGCGCTGGAAACACCATATATTTT.

The chain recombines TRBV6-5 with TRBJ2-7, with 7 bases that match TRBD1. CDR3 length: 14 amino acids. CDR1 and CDR2 (germline): MNHEY, SVGAGI. Trimming cost V 7 bases and J 1 base; bases outside gene matches: 7. CDR3 in amino acids: CASKPGQVSYEQYF. DNA for the CDR3: TGTGCCAGCAAACCTGGACAGGTGTCCTACGAGCAGTACTTC.

The rearrangement uses TRBV28 and TRBJ1-3, with 7 nucleotides matching TRBD1. Germline-derived CDR1 and CDR2 are MDHEN and SYDVKM. The CDR3 length is 17 residues. The junction had 8 bases not matched to a gene; V was cut back by 3 bases and J by 0 bases. The CDR3 is CASSFRQGGISGNTIYF. Written as DNA, the CDR3 is TGTGCCAGCAGTTTCCGACAGGGAGGTATCTCTGGAAACACCATATATTTT.

This chain uses TRBV29-1 with TRBJ1-5, with TRBD1 identical over 7 bases. Trimming removed 3 bases from V and 2 bases from J; junction bases left unmatched: 4. The CDR3 has 14 amino acids. CDR1 is SQVTM, CDR2 ANQGSEA, per germline. The CDR3 reads CSVDTGTGNQPQHF. CDR3 coding DNA: TGCAGCGTTGACACCGGGACAGGCAATCAGCCCCAGCATTTT.

The genes are TRBV11-2 and TRBJ2-5; D gene uncertain. Germline-derived CDR1 and CDR2 are SGHAT and FQNNGV. CDR3 length equals 14 residues. Trimming left V 0 bases short and J 1 base short, with 6 bases between. The CDR3 protein is CASSLEAAQETQYF. CDR3 bases: TGTGCCAGCAGCTTAGAGGCGGCCCAAGAGACCCAGTACTTC.

The J gene is TRBJ2-3, the V gene TRBV7-2, with D perhaps TRBD1 (7 bases). Germline assignment: CDR1 SGHTA and CDR2 FQGNSA. There are 13 residues in the CDR3. The V end lost 8 bases, the J end lost 6 bases, and 15 bases lay between the germline ends. The CDR3 here is CASAGQYADTQYF. The CDR3 bases are TGTGCCAGCGCGGGACAGTACGCTGATACGCAGTATTTT.

The chain is built from TRBV13 and TRBJ2-3, with 10 bases aligning to TRBD2. J gave up 5 bases and V 1 base, and 3 bases lay outside the gene matches. The germline CDR1 and CDR2 sequences are PRHDT and FYEKMQ (reference sequence). The CDR3 spans 15 residues. CDR3 residues: CASSLELAGLDTQYF. The CDR3 DNA sequence: TGTGCCAGCAGCTTAGAACTAGCGGGATTAGATACGCAGTATTTT.

V gene TRBV2 combines with J gene TRBJ1-5; D not certain. Germline loops: CDR1 SNHLY, CDR2 FYNNEI. The CDR3 has 13 residues. V was clipped by 8 bases and J by 0 bases, with 8 bases between them. The chain's CDR3 is CASERDSNQPQHF. DNA for the CDR3: TGTGCCAGCGAGAGGGATAGCAATCAGCCCCAGCATTTT.

The chain employs TRBV6-2 or TRBV6-3 and TRBJ2-3; D perhaps matches TRBD2 (6 bases). CDR3 size: 15 residues. Per germline, CDR1 MNHEY and CDR2 SVGEGT. Trimming pared 2 bases from V and 2 bases from J, leaving 11 bases between. Here the CDR3 reads CASSYAGPHTDTQYF. The CDR3 DNA follows: TGTGCCAGCAGTTACGCGGGACCACACACAGATACGCAGTATTTT.

The chain recombines TRBV11-3 with TRBJ2-5; 9 bases align to TRBD1. Trimming cost V 5 bases and J 5 bases; bases outside gene matches: 6. Per germline, CDR1 SGHNT and CDR2 YENEEA. There are 14 residues in the CDR3. CDR3 loop: CASSAGQGPETQYF. The CDR3, as DNA: TGTGCCAGCAGCGCCGGACAGGGGCCGGAGACCCAGTACTTC. Combining the CDR3 with reference TRBV11-3 and TRBJ2-5 gives the whole variable domain EAGVVQSPRYKIIEKKQPVAFWCNPISGHNTLYWYLQNLGQGPELLIRYENEEAVDDSQLPKDRFSAERLKGVDSTLKIQPAELGDSAVYLCASSAGQGPETQYFGPGTRLLVL.

Regarding this clone: Additional DNA sequences in this sample encode the identical CDR3. The rearrangement links TRBV6-5 to TRBJ2-1; D is perhaps TRBD2 (5 bases). Germline loops: CDR1 MNHEY, CDR2 SVGAGI. V dropped 8 bases and J dropped 5 bases, with 7 bases sitting between them. This CDR3 region has 11 residues. Here the CDR3 reads CASSGDNEQFF. CDR3 sequence (DNA): TGTGCCAGCTCCGGGGACAATGAGCAGTTCTTC.